This TCR beta chain was identified during a study of shared clonotypes between healthy human individuals. Some clones are missing from TCRdb's copy, which holds only in-frame ones; the method was immunoSEQ multiplex PCR. The sample has about 1.5 million clones, roughly 95% seen once. The CDR3 is made up of 15 amino acids. Germline V gives CDR1 SGDLS, CDR2 YYNGEE. The ends were cut back, 3 bases at V and 4 bases at J, with 16 bases in the middle. The material sequenced was naive CD4+ T cells sorted from blood. Stated subset: CD45RA+ positively selected. The chain is built from TRBV9 and TRBJ1-1, with D unclear. The sequence derives from a man aged 25 to 40 in good health. The DNA for the CDR3 is TGTGCCAGCAGCGGTCATGGGGTCGGAAGCACTGAAGCTTTCTTT. It encodes CASSGHGVGSTEAFF. The whole variable domain, remainder taken from reference TRBV9 and TRBJ1-1, is DSGVTQTPKHLITATGQRVTLRCSPRSGDLSVYWYQQSLDQGLQFLIQYYNGEERAKGNILERFSAQQFPDLHSELNLSSLELGDSALYFCASSGHGVGSTEAFFGQGTRLTVV.